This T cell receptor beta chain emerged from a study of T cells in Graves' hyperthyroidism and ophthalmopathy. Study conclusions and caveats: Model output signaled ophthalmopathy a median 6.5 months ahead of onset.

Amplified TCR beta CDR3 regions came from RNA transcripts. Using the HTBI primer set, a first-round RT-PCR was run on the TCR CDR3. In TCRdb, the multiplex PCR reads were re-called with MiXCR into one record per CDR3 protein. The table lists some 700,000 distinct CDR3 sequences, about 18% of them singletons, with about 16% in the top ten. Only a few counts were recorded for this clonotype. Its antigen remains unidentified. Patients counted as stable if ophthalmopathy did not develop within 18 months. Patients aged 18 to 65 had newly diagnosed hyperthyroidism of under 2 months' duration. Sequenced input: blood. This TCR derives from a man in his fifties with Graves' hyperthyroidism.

The CDR3 sequence: CASSLKQGRAKNIQYF. CDR3 nucleotide sequence: TGTGCCAGCAGCTTAAAACAGGGGAGGGCCAAAAACATTCAGTACTTC. The V and J genes are TRBV7-2 and TRBJ2-4; a possible D gene is TRBD1 (7 bases). Germline V gene lookup returns CDR1 SGHTA and CDR2 FQGNSA. This CDR3 has 16 amino acids. The germline V and J ends were trimmed by 2 bases and 1 base, with 12 bases remaining between them.